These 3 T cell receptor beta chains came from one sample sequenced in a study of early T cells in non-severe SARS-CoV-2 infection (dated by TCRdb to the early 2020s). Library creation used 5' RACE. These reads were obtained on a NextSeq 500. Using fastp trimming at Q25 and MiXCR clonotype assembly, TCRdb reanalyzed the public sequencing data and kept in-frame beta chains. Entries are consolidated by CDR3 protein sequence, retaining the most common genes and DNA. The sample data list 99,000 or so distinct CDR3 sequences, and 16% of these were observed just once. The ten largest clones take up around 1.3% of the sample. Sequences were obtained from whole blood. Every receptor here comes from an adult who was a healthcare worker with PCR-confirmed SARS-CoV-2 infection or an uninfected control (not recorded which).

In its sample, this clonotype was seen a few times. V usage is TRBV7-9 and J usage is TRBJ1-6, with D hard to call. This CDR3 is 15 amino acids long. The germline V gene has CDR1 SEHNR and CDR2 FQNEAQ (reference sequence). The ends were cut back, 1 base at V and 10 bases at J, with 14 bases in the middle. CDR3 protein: CASSLGDKLGSPLHF. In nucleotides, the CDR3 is TGTGCCAGCAGCTTAGGAGACAAACTCGGGTCACCCCTCCACTTT.

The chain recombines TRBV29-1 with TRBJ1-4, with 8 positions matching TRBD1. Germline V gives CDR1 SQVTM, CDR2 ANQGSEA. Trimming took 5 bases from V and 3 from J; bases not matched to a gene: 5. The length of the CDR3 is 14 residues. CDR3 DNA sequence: TGCAGCGTTTTTACAGGGGGATCTAATGAAAAACTGTTTTTT. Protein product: CSVFTGGSNEKLFF.

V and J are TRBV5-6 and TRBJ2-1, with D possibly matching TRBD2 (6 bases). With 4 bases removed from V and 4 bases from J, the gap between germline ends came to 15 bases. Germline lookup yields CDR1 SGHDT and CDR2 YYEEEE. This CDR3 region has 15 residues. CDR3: CASSPGLTRYNEQFF. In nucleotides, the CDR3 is TGTGCCAGCAGCCCAGGACTAACCCGGTACAATGAGCAGTTCTTC.